The rows below give T cell receptor beta chains drawn from one sample of a study of blood T cell repertoires in COVID-19. Using immunoSEQ multiplex PCR, the repertoire was profiled, and TCRdb retains in-frame clones only, with some absent. This table holds about 140,000 clones, 84% found once. The sample was peripheral blood. All receptors come from a man aged 55-75 years with active or convalescent COVID-19. Both conserved end residues are part of each CDR3. The D gene is left open where the match is weak. Rows give clone size only sometimes, using once, few, many, or a class for an expanded clone.

j_call clone_size v_call d_call cdr3_nt cdr3_aa
TRBJ1-2 NA TRBV5-1 NA TGCGCCAGCAGCCTGGAGCAGGGAAACGCTAGGGGCTACACCTTC CASSLEQGNARGYTF
TRBJ2-2 NA TRBV6-1 NA TGTGCCAGCAGTGAGGCGATGGGGGGTCGCACCGGGGAGCTGTTTTTT CASSEAMGGRTGELFF
TRBJ1-5 NA TRBV12-2 NA TGTGCAAGTCGCGGACAGGGCTACTATAGCAATCAGCCCCAGCATTTT CASRGQGYYSNQPQHF
TRBJ1-1 NA TRBV5-1 NA TGCGCCAGCAGCACGGACAGCAACACTGAAGCTTTCTTT CASSTDSNTEAFF
TRBJ1-1 NA TRBV14 TRBD1 TGTGCCAGCAGCCCGCTGGGTTCCGGGACAGTCACTGAAGCTTTCTTT CASSPLGSGTVTEAFF
TRBJ1-1 NA TRBV5-1 TRBD1 TGCGCCAGCAGCCCCGGGACAGCGAACACTGAAGCTTTCTTT CASSPGTANTEAFF
TRBJ1-2 NA TRBV28 NA TGTGCCAGCAGTGTGAGCTATGGCTACACCTTC CASSVSYGYTF
TRBJ1-1 NA TRBV7-9 TRBD1 TGTGCCAGCAGCAACCGGGACAGAACTGAAGCTTTCTTT CASSNRDRTEAFF
TRBJ1-5 NA TRBV7-9 NA TGTGCCAGCAGCCCAGGTGGTGATCAGCCCCAGCATTTT CASSPGGDQPQHF
TRBJ2-7 NA TRBV5-1 NA TGCGCCAGCAGCTTGGGAATTGGCCAGGAAGACTACGAGCAGTACTTC CASSLGIGQEDYEQYF
TRBJ1-6 NA TRBV7-2 TRBD1 TGTGCCAGCAGCCTCGGACAGGCATATAATTCACCCCTCCACTTT CASSLGQAYNSPLHF
TRBJ1-3 NA TRBV15 NA TGTGCCACCAGCAGAATCTTGAGCTCTGGAAACACCATATATTTT CATSRILSSGNTIYF
TRBJ1-4 NA TRBV7-9 TRBD1 TGTGCCAGCAGCCCCGGGACAGGGGAGTCAGAAAAACTGTTTTTT CASSPGTGESEKLFF
TRBJ2-5 NA TRBV13 NA TGTGCCAGCAGCTTAGGGACACTAGAGACCCAGTACTTC CASSLGTLETQYF
TRBJ1-1 NA TRBV5-8 TRBD1 TGTGCCAGCAACCTTGGACAGGTAACTGAAGCTTTCTTT CASNLGQVTEAFF
TRBJ2-1 NA TRBV5-4 TRBD2 TGTGCCAGCAGCTTGGGGATGTCAGCGGGAGACTACAATGAGCAGTTCTTC CASSLGMSAGDYNEQFF
TRBJ1-2 NA TRBV7-8 NA TGTGCCAGCAGCCCGTACAGGGCGGACTATGGCTACACCTTC CASSPYRADYGYTF
TRBJ1-1 NA TRBV7-2 NA TGTGCCAGCAGCAGAGAAGTCAGGGGCAACACTGAAGCTTTCTTT CASSREVRGNTEAFF
TRBJ2-7 NA TRBV11-3 TRBD1 TGTGCCAGCAGCCCGCGGACAGGGAGGTCCTACGAGCAGTACTTC CASSPRTGRSYEQYF
TRBJ2-2 few TRBV28 TRBD1 TGTGCCAGCAGGGCGGACAGGGGAAGTACCGGGGAGCTGTTTTTT CASRADRGSTGELFF
TRBJ1-5 NA TRBV11-2 TRBD1 TGTGCCAGCAGCTACCGACAGGGGGGAGATCAGCCCCAGCATTTT CASSYRQGGDQPQHF
TRBJ2-3 NA TRBV15 TRBD2 TGTGCCACCAGCAGAGATACGGCGGGAGGAGATACGCAGTATTTT CATSRDTAGGDTQYF
TRBJ2-3 NA TRBV15 TRBD1 TGTGCCACCAGCAGGGAGACAGGGCGAGTTTTAGATACGCAGTATTTT CATSRETGRVLDTQYF
TRBJ2-1 NA TRBV18 NA TGTGCCAGCTCTAAATTAATGGGTAGTCTGCGGGACAATGAGCAGTTCTTC CASSKLMGSLRDNEQFF
TRBJ1-1 NA TRBV4-1 NA TGCGCCAGCAGCCAAGAGGGCGGGGAATACACTGAAGCTTTCTTT CASSQEGGEYTEAFF
TRBJ1-2 NA TRBV19 NA TGTGCCAGTACCCTCCACAGGGATTCCTATGGCTACACCTTC CASTLHRDSYGYTF
TRBJ1-6 NA TRBV2 NA TGTGCCAGCAGTGACAGGGGTGATTCACCCCTCCACTTT CASSDRGDSPLHF
TRBJ1-1 few TRBV28 NA TGTGCCAGCAGGCCTTCGGGACAACGGAACACTGAAGCTTTCTTT CASRPSGQRNTEAFF
TRBJ2-5 few TRBV2 TRBD2 TGTGCCAGCCACACGGGGGGGCCTAGAGAGACCCAGTACTTC CASHTGGPRETQYF
TRBJ2-7 NA TRBV6-2/TRBV6-3 TRBD1 TGTGCCAGCAGTTACGGGCAGGGGGTAAACGAGCAGTACTTC CASSYGQGVNEQYF
TRBJ2-5 NA TRBV9 TRBD2 TGTGCCAGCAGCGTAGGACTAGCGGGAGTAGGGGAGACCCAGTACTTC CASSVGLAGVGETQYF
TRBJ2-1 NA TRBV19 NA TGTGCCAGTAGTATGGCAAAACGGGATGAGCAGTTCTTC CASSMAKRDEQFF
TRBJ1-1 NA TRBV6-6 NA TGTGCCAGCAGTTATTTGGAGGGAGGCACTGAAGCTTTCTTT CASSYLEGGTEAFF